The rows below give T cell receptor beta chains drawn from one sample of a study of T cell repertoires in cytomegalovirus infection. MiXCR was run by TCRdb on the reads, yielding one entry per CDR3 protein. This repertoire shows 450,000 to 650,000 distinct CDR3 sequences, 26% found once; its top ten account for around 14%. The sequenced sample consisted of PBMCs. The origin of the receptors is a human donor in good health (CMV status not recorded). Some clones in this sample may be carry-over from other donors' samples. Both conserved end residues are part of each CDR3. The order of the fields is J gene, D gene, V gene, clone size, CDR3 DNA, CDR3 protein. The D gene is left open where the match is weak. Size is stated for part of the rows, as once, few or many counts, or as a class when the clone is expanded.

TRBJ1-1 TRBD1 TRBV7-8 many TGTGCCAGCAGCTTTTTGGACAGGGGTGAAGCTTTCTTT CASSFLDRGEAFF
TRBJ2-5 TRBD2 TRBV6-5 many TGTGCCAGCAGTTCGCCAATAGCGGGACAAGAGACCCAGTACTTC CASSSPIAGQETQYF
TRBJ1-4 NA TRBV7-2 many TGTGCCAGCAGCTTCTCACCGGACGGGGAAAAACTGTTTTTT CASSFSPDGEKLFF
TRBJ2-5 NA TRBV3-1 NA TGTGCCAGCAGCCAAGATACCGGGACCCAGTACTTC CASSQDTGTQYF
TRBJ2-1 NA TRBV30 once TGTGCCTGGATCCGGTCGAGCTCCTACAATGAGCAGTTCTTC CAWIRSSSYNEQFF
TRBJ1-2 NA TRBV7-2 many TGTGCCAGCAGCTTGTCGGACTTTGGCTACACCTTC CASSLSDFGYTF
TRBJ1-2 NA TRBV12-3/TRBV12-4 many TGTGCCAGCAGTTTACGTCCTTGGGAGTCTAGCTATGGCTACACCTTC CASSLRPWESSYGYTF
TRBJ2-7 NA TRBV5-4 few TGTGCCAGCAGCACAGCAAAGACAGGCCCCTCGACGCAGTACTTC CASSTAKTGPSTQYF
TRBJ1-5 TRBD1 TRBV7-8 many TGTGCCAGCAGCCCGGAGACAGGGTACTATAGCAATCAGCCCCAGCATTTT CASSPETGYYSNQPQHF
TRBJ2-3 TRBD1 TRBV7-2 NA TGTGCCAGCAGCGTATTAGGACAGGGGGGAGATACGCAGTATTTT CASSVLGQGGDTQYF
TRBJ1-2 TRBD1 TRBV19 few TGTGCCAGGACGACAGGGGATAACTATGGCTACACCTTC CARTTGDNYGYTF
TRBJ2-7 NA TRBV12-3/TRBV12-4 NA TGTGCCAGCAGTCCAGGGGGGAATGCCTACGAGCAGTACTTC CASSPGGNAYEQYF
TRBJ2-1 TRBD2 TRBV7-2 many TGTGCCAGCAGCACTAGCGGGAGGGGGTACAATGAGCAGTTCTTC CASSTSGRGYNEQFF
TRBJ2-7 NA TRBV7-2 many TGTGCCAGCAGCTTTAAGCGGGAGCAGTACTTC CASSFKREQYF
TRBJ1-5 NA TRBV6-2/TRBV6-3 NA TGTGCCAGCAGTCCATCGGGACCCAGCAATCAGCCCCAGCATTTT CASSPSGPSNQPQHF
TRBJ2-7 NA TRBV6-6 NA TGTGCCAGCAGTTACTCCGCGGACTGGAGCGAGCAGTACTTC CASSYSADWSEQYF
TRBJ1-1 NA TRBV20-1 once TGCAGTGCTAGAATCACCCACGCTGAAGCTTTCTTT CSARITHAEAFF
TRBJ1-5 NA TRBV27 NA TGTGCCAGCAGGGTCGGGGGCAATCAGCCCCAGCATTTT CASRVGGNQPQHF
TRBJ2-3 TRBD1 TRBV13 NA TGTGCCAGCAGCCCCGGGACAGGGGTAACAGATACGCAGTATTTT CASSPGTGVTDTQYF
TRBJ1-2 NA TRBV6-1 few TGTGCCAGCAGTATCGCGGGGGAAAGACATGGCTACACCTTC CASSIAGERHGYTF
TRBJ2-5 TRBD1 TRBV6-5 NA TGTGCCAGCAGTTACCTGACAGGGCTGGAGACCCAGTACTTC CASSYLTGLETQYF
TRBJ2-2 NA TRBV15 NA TGTGCCTCCTCTTGGGTGAGCACCGGGGAGCTGTTTTTT CASSWVSTGELFF
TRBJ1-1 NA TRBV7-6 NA TGTGCCAGCAGCTGGGGGAAGAACACTGAAGCTTTCTTT CASSWGKNTEAFF
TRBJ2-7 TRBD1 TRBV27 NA TGTGCCAGCAACTCCGTCGGACAGGGGACCTACGAGCAGTACTTC CASNSVGQGTYEQYF
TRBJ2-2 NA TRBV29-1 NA TGCAGCGGAGACTGGGCCGGGGAGCTGTTTTTT CSGDWAGELFF
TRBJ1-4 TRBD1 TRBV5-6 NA TGTGCCAGCAGCTGGGGGACAGGGGGACTGTTTTTT CASSWGTGGLFF
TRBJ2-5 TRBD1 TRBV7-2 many TGTGCCAGCGCGTACTACAGGGGACAAGAGACCCAGTACTTC CASAYYRGQETQYF
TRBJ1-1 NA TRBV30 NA TGTGCCTGGGAAGGTGGGGCGTTGGGGACTGAAGCTTTCTTT CAWEGGALGTEAFF
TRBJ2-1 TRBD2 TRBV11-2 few TGTGCCAGCAGCAACCCGGGACTAGCGGCTGGGGGTGAGCAGTTCTTC CASSNPGLAAGGEQFF
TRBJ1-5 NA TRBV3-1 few TGTGCCAGCAGCCAAACTACGGGATATCAGCCCCAGCATTTT CASSQTTGYQPQHF
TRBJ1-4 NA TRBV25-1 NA TGTGCCAGCAGTGAATCTGGGGCAGGGTCTTGGGAAAAACTGTTTTTT CASSESGAGSWEKLFF
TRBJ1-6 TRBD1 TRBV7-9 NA TGTGCCAGCAGGAAGACCGAGGACAGGCTCAAAGGTTCCTATAATTCACCCCTCCACTTT CASRKTEDRLKGSYNSPLHF
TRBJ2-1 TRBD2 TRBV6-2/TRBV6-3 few TGTGCCAGCAGGACTAGCGGGGTCTCCTACAATGAGCAGTTCTTC CASRTSGVSYNEQFF
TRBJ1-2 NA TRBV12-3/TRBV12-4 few TGTGCCAGCAGTTTAAGGGCAGGGGCGGGGAATGGCTACACCTTC CASSLRAGAGNGYTF
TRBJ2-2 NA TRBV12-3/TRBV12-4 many TGTGCCAGCAGATCTACCGGGGAGCTGTTTTTT CASRSTGELFF
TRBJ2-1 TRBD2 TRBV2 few TGTGCCAGCAGTGAAGCGCGACTAGCGGGAGGGCCCTCCTACAATGAGCAGTTCTTC CASSEARLAGGPSYNEQFF
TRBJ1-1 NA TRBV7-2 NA TGTGCCAGCAGCTTAGCCCTAGGGCCCACTGAAGCTTTCTTT CASSLALGPTEAFF
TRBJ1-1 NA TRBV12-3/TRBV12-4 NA TGTGCCAGCAGGGCACAGGAGGGTGAAGCTTTCTTT CASRAQEGEAFF
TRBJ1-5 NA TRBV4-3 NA TGCGCCAGCAGCCAAGATCGGGTTATAAGGGGCAATCAGCCCCAGCATTTT CASSQDRVIRGNQPQHF
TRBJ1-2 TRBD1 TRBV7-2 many TGTGCCAGCAGCTTCTACCCTGGGACAGCCGGAAACTATGGCTACACCTTC CASSFYPGTAGNYGYTF
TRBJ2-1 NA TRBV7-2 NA TGTGCCAGCAGCTTAGTCAGGGGCTATGAGCAGTTCTTC CASSLVRGYEQFF
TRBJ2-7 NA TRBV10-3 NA TGTGCCATCAGTGAGAAGTCCTACGAGCAGTACTTC CAISEKSYEQYF
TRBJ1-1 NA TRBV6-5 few TGTGCCAGCAGTTACCACAGGGTCACTGAAGCTTTCTTT CASSYHRVTEAFF
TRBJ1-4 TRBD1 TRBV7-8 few TGTGCCAGCAAAGGACAGGGTGGGTCGACTAATGAAAAACTGTTTTTT CASKGQGGSTNEKLFF
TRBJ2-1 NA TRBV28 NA TGTGCCAGATCACAACGGGACAACGATTACAATGAGCAGTTCTTC CARSQRDNDYNEQFF
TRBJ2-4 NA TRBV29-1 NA TGCAGCGTTGAAGATCAGGAGGGATGGTATGCCAAAAACATTCAGTACTTC CSVEDQEGWYAKNIQYF
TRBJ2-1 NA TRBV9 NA TGTGCCAGCAGCGTAGAGGCTAGACTCTACAATGAGCAGTTCTTC CASSVEARLYNEQFF
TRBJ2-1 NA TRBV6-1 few TGTGCCAGCAGCCTCGGGCAGGCTGGGAACAATGAGCAGTTCTTC CASSLGQAGNNEQFF
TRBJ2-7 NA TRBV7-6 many TGTGCCAGCAGCTCGGTATCGGGCAGGGCGGCCTACGAGCAGTACTTC CASSSVSGRAAYEQYF
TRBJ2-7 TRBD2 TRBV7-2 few TGTGCCAGCACCTCTCATAGCGGGAGGGCATACGAGCAGTACTTC CASTSHSGRAYEQYF
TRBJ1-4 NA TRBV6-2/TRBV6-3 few TGTGCCAGCAGTTTTTCCGGGACATCCCCTCTTCGGGAAAAACTGTTTTTT CASSFSGTSPLREKLFF
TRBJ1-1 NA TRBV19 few TGTGCCAGTAGTATGTGGGGGCTGAACACTGAAGCTTTCTTT CASSMWGLNTEAFF
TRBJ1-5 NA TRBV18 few TGTGCCAGCTCACCAGACCTTGATCAGCCCCAGCATTTT CASSPDLDQPQHF
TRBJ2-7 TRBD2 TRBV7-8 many TGTGCCAGCAGCTTAGCCGGATTAGCGGGAGTTCTGTACGAGCAGTACTTC CASSLAGLAGVLYEQYF
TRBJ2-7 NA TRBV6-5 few TGTGCCAGCAGTTACTCGAAGGGACCTAAGGGATGGGGCGAGCAGTACTTC CASSYSKGPKGWGEQYF
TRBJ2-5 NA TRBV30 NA TGTGCCTGGAGCCCCTTGGGGACCCAAGAGACCCAGTACTTC CAWSPLGTQETQYF
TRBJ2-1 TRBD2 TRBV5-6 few TGTGCCAGCAGGTCTCCCTCGGGAGGGAAGAATGAGCAGTTCTTC CASRSPSGGKNEQFF